The 28 T cell receptor beta chains presented below share a single source sample, sequenced in a study of patients and donors after allogeneic stem cell transplantation (dated by TCRdb to 2019 to 2021). Receptor libraries were prepared by RT-PCR. Sequencing was carried out with a NextSeq 550. TCRdb's own reprocessing of the public reads used fastp at Q25 and MiXCR and kept productive beta chains. Here each entry gathers all rows of one CDR3 protein and keeps the most common genes and DNA. Counted in this sample were about 410,000 distinct CDR3 sequences; 16% of them appeared once. In total, the top ten clones hold 7% to 7.5% of the sample. Sequencing was performed on blood, either unsorted or a sorted T cell fraction (not recorded which). The receptors originated from a human donor who was either an allogeneic HSCT recipient or a stem cell or donor lymphocyte infusion donor (not recorded which). It is not recorded whose cells these are; they may come from a transplant donor.

The chain employs TRBV18 and TRBJ2-7; 12 positions agree with TRBD2. The CDR3 is 14 residues long. Trimming removed 5 bases from V and 5 bases from J; junction bases left unmatched: 4. CDR1 is KGHSH and CDR2 is LQKENI in the germline V gene. CDR3 nucleotide sequence: TGTGCCAGCTCATCACGGACTAGCGGGAACGAGCAGTACTTC. It specifies CASSSRTSGNEQYF.

J is TRBJ2-7 and V is TRBV5-1; TRBD1 matches at 8 bases. V lost 2 bases, J lost 0 bases, and 10 bases stayed unmatched. Per the germline V gene, CDR1 is SGHRS and CDR2 is YFSETQ. The CDR3 is made up of 17 amino acids. The DNA for the CDR3 is TGCGCCAGCAGCTTAGAACCGCCGGGACAGGTCTCCTACGAGCAGTACTTC. Encoded protein: CASSLEPPGQVSYEQYF.

This clonotype showed up just a few times. The chain joins TRBV20-1 to TRBJ1-1; D gene unclear. The germline V gene has CDR1 DFQATT and CDR2 SNEGSKA (reference sequence). The ends were cut back, 8 bases at V and 3 bases at J, with 13 bases in the middle. CDR3 size: 12 residues. For the CDR3, the DNA is TGCAGTACTCGTAGGGTAGACACTGAAGCTTTCTTT. This encodes CSTRRVDTEAFF.

V gene TRBV7-9 combines with J gene TRBJ2-2, with D perhaps matching TRBD2 (5 bases). V was shortened by 5 bases and J by 3 bases, with 10 bases between the two germline ends. The length of the CDR3 is 14 residues. Germline assignment: CDR1 SEHNR and CDR2 FQNEAQ (reference sequence). The CDR3: CASSPAEDTGELFF. CDR3 sequence (DNA): TGTGCCAGCAGCCCGGCGGAGGACACCGGGGAGCTGTTTTTT.

The J gene is TRBJ2-7, the V gene TRBV7-2; D is perhaps TRBD1 (7 bases). The length of the CDR3 is 12 residues. The V end lost 2 bases, the J end lost 12 bases, and 14 bases lay between the germline ends. Germline V gene sequence: CDR1 SGHTA, CDR2 FQGNSA. The CDR3 spells CASSLTGVGGYF. DNA of the CDR3: TGTGCCAGCAGCTTAACAGGGGTCGGGGGGTACTTC.

This clonotype was found a few times. V usage is TRBV12-5 and J usage is TRBJ1-2; D is unclear. Germline-derived CDR1 and CDR2 are LGHNT and FRNRAP. This CDR3 is 17 amino acids long. V gave up 1 base and J gave up 4 bases, with 19 bases separating them. The CDR3 protein is CASGLAPKGFSSYGYTF. CDR3 bases: TGTGCTAGTGGTTTGGCCCCCAAGGGTTTCTCCTCCTATGGCTACACCTTC.

A few counts support this clonotype. J is TRBJ2-1 and V is TRBV20-1; 14 bases align to TRBD2. This CDR3 region has 18 residues. The germline CDR1 and CDR2 sequences are DFQATT and SNEGSKA (reference sequence). The ends lost 0 bases at V and 4 bases at J; junction bases unmatched: 8. CDR3 sequence reads: CSARDRGLAGEEYNEQFF. The CDR3 nucleotides are TGCAGTGCTAGAGATAGGGGACTAGCGGGAGAGGAATACAATGAGCAGTTCTTC.

The chain combines TRBV27 with TRBJ2-7; maybe TRBD1 (6 bases). The CDR3 has 13 amino acids. Trimming cost V 4 bases and J 6 bases, with 13 bases left between them. Looked up from germline, CDR1 is MNHEY and CDR2 is SMNVEV (reference sequence). The CDR3 loop is CASSYQGSGEQYF. CDR3 DNA sequence: TGTGCCAGCAGTTACCAGGGGTCGGGCGAGCAGTACTTC.

This clonotype has just a few counts. The chain employs TRBV10-3 and TRBJ2-5; 13 bases line up with TRBD2. Per germline, CDR1 ENHRY and CDR2 SYGVKD. The CDR3 loop spans 17 amino acids. Trimming at V came to 4 bases and at J to 4 bases, leaving 9 bases not matched to a gene. As DNA, the CDR3 is TGTGCCATCAGTGGAGGCCCCCGGACTAGCGGGAGAGAGACCCAGTACTTC. It codes for CAISGGPRTSGRETQYF.

The gene calls are TRBV5-1 and TRBJ1-2, with 8 bases matching TRBD1. The CDR3 runs 14 residues. With V trimmed by 1 base and J by 3 bases, 2 bases remained unmatched. The germline gives CDR1 SGHRS, CDR2 YFSETQ. CDR3 in amino acids: CASSLLTGDYGYTF. The CDR3 bases are TGCGCCAGCAGCTTGTTGACAGGGGACTATGGCTACACCTTC.

This clonotype has more than one count but fewer than ten. The J gene is TRBJ2-1, the V gene TRBV20-1; D may be TRBD2 (5 bases). The germline gives CDR1 DFQATT, CDR2 SNEGSKA (reference sequence). The CDR3 is 15 amino acids. V lost 0 bases to trimming and J lost 9 bases, with 18 bases between them. The DNA for the CDR3 is TGCAGTGCTAGAGATCCAACTAGAAGGTTCAGTGAGCAGTTCTTC. As protein: CSARDPTRRFSEQFF.

This clonotype was seen many times. V and J are TRBV12-3 or TRBV12-4 and TRBJ1-5; possibly TRBD1 for D (5 bases). The V end lost 1 base, the J end lost 1 base, and 8 bases lay between the germline ends. CDR3 size: 15 residues. The CDR3 DNA reads TGTGCCAGCAGTTTAGACAGGTTAAGCAATCAGCCCCAGCATTTT. It is translated as CASSLDRLSNQPQHF.

The table lists this clonotype with many counts. This sequence joins TRBV7-9 and TRBJ2-3; a weak D match, TRBD1 (5 bases). CDR3 length: 13 residues. The V gene's germline CDR1 is SEHNR and CDR2 FQNEAQ (reference sequence). The CDR3 DNA reads as TGTTCGACAGCTGTAGGGAACACAGATACGCAGTATTTT. Its protein product is CSTAVGNTDTQYF.

The chain is built from TRBV20-1 and TRBJ2-3; the D is unclear. Germline V lookup: CDR1 DFQATT, CDR2 SNEGSKA (reference sequence). This CDR3 spans 14 amino acids. V gave up 1 base and J gave up 1 base, with 9 bases separating them. In DNA form, the CDR3 reads TGCAGTGCTAGAGCTCATGAGGGCACAGATACGCAGTATTTT. Translation gives CSARAHEGTDTQYF.

A few counts support this clonotype. The chain combines TRBV6-1 with TRBJ2-5; the match to TRBD2 covers 8 bases. Trimming cost V 7 bases and J 4 bases; bases outside gene matches: 8. The CDR3 is made up of 14 amino acids. Germline CDR1 and CDR2: MNHNS and SASEGT. Here the CDR3 DNA reads TGTGCCAGCACCCCCCCGGGGGGGAGAGAGACCCAGTACTTC. This codes for CASTPPGGRETQYF.

In this sample, this clonotype turned up once. The chain employs TRBV6-5 and TRBJ1-1; no clear D. V lost 3 bases, J lost 3 bases, and 11 bases lay in between. Germline CDR1 is MNHEY and CDR2 is SVGAGI. The CDR3 spans 14 residues. This chain's CDR3 is CASSYGLADTEAFF. The DNA for the CDR3 is TGTGCCAGCAGTTATGGTTTGGCAGACACTGAAGCTTTCTTT.

V and J are TRBV24-1 and TRBJ2-7, with D perhaps matching TRBD1 (6 bases). The CDR3 contains 14 residues. Trimming removed 5 bases from V and 1 base from J, with 11 bases in between. The germline gives CDR1 KGHDR, CDR2 SFDVKD. The CDR3 DNA is TGTGCCACCAGTGGGGGACACAATTCCTACGAGCAGTACTTC. Protein: CATSGGHNSYEQYF.

This clonotype showed up just a few times. The chain recombines TRBV19 with TRBJ1-5; 8 positions match TRBD1. Germline V gives CDR1 LNHDA, CDR2 SQIVND (reference sequence). The CDR3 sequence is 14 residues long. The V and J ends lost 6 bases and 3 bases, in that order; junction bases with no gene match: 4. CDR3: CASSTTGANQPQHF. In DNA, the CDR3 is TGTGCCAGTAGCACGACAGGGGCCAATCAGCCCCAGCATTTT.

This clonotype was seen ten or more times. This chain links TRBV29-1 with TRBJ1-2, with D maybe TRBD1 (5 bases). This CDR3 has 11 residues. Germline V gives CDR1 SQVTM, CDR2 ANQGSEA. The V and J ends lost 6 bases and 7 bases respectively, with 12 bases between them. CDR3 loop: CSVRALRGYTF. CDR3 DNA sequence: TGCAGCGTCAGGGCCCTCCGTGGCTACACCTTC.

The chain carries TRBV7-2 and TRBJ2-5; D is undetermined. This CDR3 spans 14 amino acids. CDR1 and CDR2 from the germline V gene are SGHTA and FQGNSA. V dropped 5 bases and J dropped 7 bases, with 17 bases sitting between them. CDR3 loop: CASSPPPPHGTQYF. The CDR3 bases are TGTGCCAGCAGCCCCCCCCCGCCCCACGGGACCCAGTACTTC. The variable domain in full, completed from reference TRBV7-2 and TRBJ2-5, reads GAGVSQSPSNKVTEKGKDVELRCDPISGHTALYWYRQSLGQGLEFLIYFQGNSAPDKSGLPSDRFSAERTGGSVSTLTIQRTQQEDSAVYLCASSPPPPHGTQYFGPGTRLLVL.

This clonotype was observed a handful of times. The chain has TRBV6-5 and TRBJ1-4; D remains unclear. The CDR3 extends over 15 amino acids. From germline, CDR1 is MNHEY and CDR2 SVGAGI. Trimming cost V 2 bases and J 4 bases, with 11 bases left between them. CDR3 DNA: TGTGCCAGCAGTTACAGGGCCACCGGTAATGAAAAACTGTTTTTT. It codes for CASSYRATGNEKLFF.

This clonotype was observed a handful of times. V gene TRBV2 combines with J gene TRBJ2-3, with a weak D call TRBD2 (6 bases). V lost 6 bases to trimming and J lost 9 bases, with 10 bases between them. Per the germline V gene, CDR1 is SNHLY and CDR2 is FYNNEI. This CDR3 is 11 amino acids long. The CDR3, as DNA: TGTGCCAGCAGATCGACTAGAACGCAGTATTTT. As protein: CASRSTRTQYF.

The DNA of the CDR3 is TGTGCCAGCAGCTTCCGCCTGAACACCGGGGAGCTGTTTTTT. Translating gives CASSFRLNTGELFF. The V and J genes are TRBV5-5 and TRBJ2-2; no clear D. The CDR3 covers 14 residues. Germline CDR1 is SGHKS and CDR2 is YYEKEE (reference sequence). Trimming pared 2 bases from V and 1 base from J, leaving 6 bases between.

This clonotype has at least ten counts. This chain uses TRBV7-6 with TRBJ1-3; D ambiguous. CDR3 length: 13 amino acids. Trimming left V 1 base short and J 4 bases short, with 5 bases between. Germline CDR1 is SGHVS and CDR2 is FNYEAQ. This CDR3 reads CASSLGRGNTIYF. CDR3 nucleotides: TGTGCCAGCAGCTTAGGGCGGGGAAACACCATATATTTT.

This clonotype has just a few counts. This sequence joins TRBV13 and TRBJ1-2, with 7 bases fitting TRBD1. The CDR3 has 15 amino acids. Germline values: CDR1 PRHDT, CDR2 FYEKMQ (reference sequence). The V segment lost 8 bases and the J segment 1 base; nucleotides outside the gene matches: 10. CDR3 sequence reads: CASHIGGAGNYGYTF. As DNA, the CDR3 is TGTGCCAGCCATATAGGGGGCGCGGGTAACTATGGCTACACCTTC.

V is TRBV3-1 and J is TRBJ2-5, with D possibly TRBD2 on 6 matching bases. This CDR3 region has 12 residues. Germline loops: CDR1 LGHDT, CDR2 YNNKEL (reference sequence). V gave up 4 bases and J gave up 12 bases, with 15 bases separating them. The CDR3, as DNA: TGTGCCAGCAGCCCTCGAGGGCGGACTAAGTACTTC. Translated, it gives CASSPRGRTKYF.

This clonotype was detected a few times. The chain has TRBV5-1 and TRBJ1-1; no clear D gene. This CDR3 has 18 amino acids. The V gene lost 0 bases and the J gene lost 0 bases, with 18 bases spanning the gap. The germline gives CDR1 SGHRS, CDR2 YFSETQ. CDR3 loop: CASSLVGATALMNTEAFF. The CDR3 nucleotides read TGCGCCAGCAGCTTGGTTGGCGCAACGGCTTTAATGAACACTGAAGCTTTCTTT.

This sequence joins TRBV11-2 and TRBJ2-2, with unresolved D. V lost 3 bases to trimming and J lost 1 base, with 21 bases between them. This CDR3 has 19 residues. The germline V gene encodes CDR1 SGHAT and CDR2 FQNNGV. The CDR3 region is CASSFPSTQMEMNTGELFF. CDR3 DNA: TGTGCCAGCAGCTTCCCCAGTACACAGATGGAGATGAACACCGGGGAGCTGTTTTTT.